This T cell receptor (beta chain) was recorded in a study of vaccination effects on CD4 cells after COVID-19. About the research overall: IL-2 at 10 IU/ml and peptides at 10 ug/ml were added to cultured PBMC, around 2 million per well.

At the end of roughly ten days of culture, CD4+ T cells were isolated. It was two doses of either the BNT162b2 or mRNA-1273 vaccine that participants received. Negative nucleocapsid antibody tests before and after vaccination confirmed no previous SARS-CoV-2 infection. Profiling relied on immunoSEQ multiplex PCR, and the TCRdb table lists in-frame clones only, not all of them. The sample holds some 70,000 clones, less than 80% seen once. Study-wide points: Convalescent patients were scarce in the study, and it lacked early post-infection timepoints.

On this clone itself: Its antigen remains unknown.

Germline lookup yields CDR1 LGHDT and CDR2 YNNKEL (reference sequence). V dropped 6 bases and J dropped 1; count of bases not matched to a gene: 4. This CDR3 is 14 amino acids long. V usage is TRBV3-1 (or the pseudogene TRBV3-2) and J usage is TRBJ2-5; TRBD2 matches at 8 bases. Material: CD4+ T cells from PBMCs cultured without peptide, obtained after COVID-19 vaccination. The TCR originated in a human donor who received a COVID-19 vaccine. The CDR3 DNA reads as TGTGCCAGCAGACCTACTAGCGGCCAAGAGACCCAGTACTTC. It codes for CASRPTSGQETQYF.